Shown below are 9 T cell receptor beta chains from a single sample sequenced in a study of T cells after yellow fever vaccination. TCRdb re-called the 5' RACE reads with MiXCR, one entry per CDR3 protein. The data hold hundreds of thousands of distinct CDR3 sequences, with about 19% observed a single time. The sample consisted of PBMCs, taken before the yellow fever booster vaccination. These receptors all come from a man younger than 35 who received the YFV17D yellow fever vaccine.

This rearrangement joins TRBV9 to TRBJ1-2; D uncertain. CDR3 size: 12 residues. Trimming took 0 bases from V and 2 from J, leaving 2 bases between them. Germline V gene data show CDR1 as SGDLS and CDR2 as YYNGEE. CDR3 coding DNA: TGTGCCAGCAGCGTAGGCAACTATGGCTACACCTTC. Encoded protein: CASSVGNYGYTF.

The rearrangement joins TRBV7-2 to TRBJ1-2; the D gene is possibly TRBD1 (5 bases). The germline gives CDR1 SGHTA, CDR2 FQGNSA. The CDR3 spans 16 residues. V dropped 5 bases and J dropped 8 bases, with 24 bases sitting between them. DNA for the CDR3: TGTGCCAGCAGCCTCCTGGGGCGAGGGAAGGTGAAGGGCTACACCTTC. It codes for CASSLLGRGKVKGYTF.

This chain uses TRBV2 with TRBJ1-6, with D maybe TRBD1 (6 bases). CDR3 length: 13 residues. V lost 4 bases to trimming and J lost 11 bases, with 12 bases between them. In germline, CDR1 is SNHLY, CDR2 FYNNEI. The CDR3 sequence is CASSVGTGTPLHF. CDR3 nucleotide sequence: TGTGCCAGCAGTGTGGGTACAGGGACACCCCTCCACTTT.

The rearrangement uses TRBV11-2 and TRBJ2-7; D might be TRBD2 (5 bases). Germline loops: CDR1 SGHAT, CDR2 FQNNGV. V was trimmed by 5 bases and J by 4 bases, leaving 12 bases between them. The CDR3 is 13 amino acids. In DNA, the CDR3 is TGTGCCAGCAGCCCCGAGGGAGTATACGAGCAGTACGTC. As protein: CASSPEGVYEQYV.

The chain links TRBV7-2 to TRBJ1-1; a weak D match, TRBD1 (5 bases). This CDR3 has 15 residues. The germline gives CDR1 SGHTA, CDR2 FQGNSA. Trimming pared 7 bases from V and 4 bases from J, leaving 19 bases between. In nucleotides, the CDR3 is TGTGCCAGCACCAAAACCCCAGGGTCGGCCACTGAAGCTTTCTTT. It translates to CASTKTPGSATEAFF.

The chain links TRBV5-4 to TRBJ2-7; maybe TRBD1 (5 bases). V was pared by 4 bases and J by 6 bases, with 14 bases between. The CDR3 sequence is 13 residues long. Per germline, CDR1 SGHNT and CDR2 YYREEE (reference sequence). The CDR3 DNA reads TGTGCCAGCAGCGGGCAGGGCTCCCTCGAGCAGTACTTC. This codes for CASSGQGSLEQYF.

This sequence joins TRBV19 and TRBJ2-2; D possibly uses TRBD1 or TRBD2 (5 bases each). CDR3 size: 14 residues. Germline loops: CDR1 LNHDA, CDR2 SQIVND (reference sequence). The V gene lost 5 bases and the J gene lost 4 bases, with 11 bases spanning the gap. This chain's CDR3 is CASSAPGTTGELFF. The DNA of the CDR3 is TGTGCCAGTAGTGCGCCGGGGACCACCGGGGAGCTGTTTTTT.

The gene calls are TRBV12-3 or TRBV12-4 and TRBJ1-1; TRBD1 might be the D (6 bases). With 6 bases removed from V and 0 bases from J, the gap between germline ends came to 11 bases. The CDR3 covers 14 residues. The CDR3: CASSNREVNTEAFF. The CDR3 DNA follows: TGTGCCAGCAGCAACAGGGAGGTGAACACTGAAGCTTTCTTT.

The V gene is TRBV5-1, the J gene TRBJ2-7; 10 bases are shared with TRBD1. With 2 bases clipped from V and 6 bases from J, the junction kept 2 bases outside the gene matches. There are 13 residues in the CDR3. The germline V gene has CDR1 SGHRS and CDR2 YFSETQ. CDR3 protein: CASSLGQGGEQYV. CDR3 DNA sequence: TGCGCCAGCAGCTTAGGACAGGGGGGCGAGCAGTACGTC.